These 8 T cell receptor beta chains were sequenced from one sample in a study of cytomegalovirus exposure and HLA in healthy donors (dated by TCRdb to the late 2010s). Library preparation used the immunoSEQ multiplex PCR assay. For the multiplex PCR, a mixture combining 60 forward primers for TCR Vbeta segments and 13 reverse primers for TCR Jbeta segments was used. TCRdb limited this immuneACCESS table to in-frame rearrangements with V and J called. A share of clones is missing; checked studies link under half to unresolved V genes, and the rest is unexplained. Counted in this sample were 150,000 to 200,000 clones; 9.5% to 15% of them appeared once. About 8% of the sample lies in the top ten. Sequenced material: PBMCs. These receptors all stem from a man in his forties or fifties in good health and CMV-seropositive.

The genes are TRBV4-3 and TRBJ1-2, with TRBD1 identical over 8 bases. From germline, CDR1 is LGHNA and CDR2 YSLEER. The CDR3 contains 17 residues. With V trimmed by 4 bases and J by 5 bases, 15 bases remained unmatched. CDR3 bases: TGCGCCAGCAGCCGAGAAGGGGGACAGGTGGCAGGGTATGGCTACACCTTC. Amino acid sequence: CASSREGGQVAGYGYTF.

This clone was counted only a few times. The rearrangement uses TRBV18 and TRBJ1-1, with unresolved D. The germline gives CDR1 KGHSH, CDR2 LQKENI. V shed 5 bases and J shed 1 base, with 8 bases lying between them. CDR3 length: 13 residues. DNA of the CDR3: TGTGCCAGCTCATCCGACAAGAACACTGAAGCTTTCTTT. As protein: CASSSDKNTEAFF.

This rearrangement joins TRBV27 to TRBJ1-4, with 7 bases fitting TRBD1. The V gene's germline CDR1 is MNHEY and CDR2 SMNVEV (reference sequence). The CDR3 loop spans 14 amino acids. Trimming cost V 5 bases and J 8 bases; bases outside gene matches: 8. The chain's CDR3 is CASSKDRRTEKLFF. The CDR3 DNA is TGTGCCAGCAGTAAGGACAGGCGAACCGAAAAACTGTTTTTT.

Only a few counts were recorded for this clone. The chain combines TRBV30 with TRBJ1-1; TRBD1 is a possible D gene (6 bases). The germline gives CDR1 GTSNPN, CDR2 SVGIG (reference sequence). V shed 2 bases and J shed 10 bases, with 14 bases lying between them. The CDR3 totals 12 residues. The CDR3 reads CAWSPGQTAAFF. CDR3 nucleotide sequence: TGTGCCTGGAGTCCGGGACAAACGGCAGCTTTCTTT.

The chain couples TRBV7-9 to TRBJ1-2; TRBD1 is a possible D gene (6 bases). The V gene lost 5 bases and the J gene lost 2 bases, with 15 bases spanning the gap. This CDR3 spans 15 amino acids. Germline V lookup: CDR1 SEHNR, CDR2 FQNEAQ (reference sequence). CDR3 nucleotide sequence: TGTGCCAGCAGCCGGAGACAGGTGGCAAACTATGGCTACACCTTC. Translated: CASSRRQVANYGYTF. The full variable domain, with the rest looked up from reference TRBV7-9 and TRBJ1-2, is DTGVSQNPRHKITKRGQNVTFRCDPISEHNRLYWYRQTLGQGPEFLTYFQNEAQLEKSRLLSDRFSAERPKGSFSTLEIQRTEQGDSAMYLCASSRRQVANYGYTFGSGTRLTVV.

This rearrangement joins TRBV14 to TRBJ1-3; D ambiguous. The V end lost 7 bases, the J end lost 0 bases, and 13 bases lay between the germline ends. The CDR3 contains 15 residues. Per the germline V gene, CDR1 is SGHDN and CDR2 is FVKESK. As DNA, the CDR3 is TGTGCCAGCACTCGCGGCAGTCTCTCTGGAAACACCATATATTTT. It codes for CASTRGSLSGNTIYF.

This chain connects TRBV11-3 to TRBJ2-3; TRBD2 aligns across 8 bases. The CDR3 has 16 amino acids. V shed 2 bases, J shed 2 bases, and the junction held 6 bases outside the gene matches. Per germline, CDR1 SGHNT and CDR2 YENEEA. In DNA form, the CDR3 reads TGTGCCAGCAGCTTAATAAGCGGGGGAAACACAGATACGCAGTATTTT. Translation: CASSLISGGNTDTQYF.

This clone has more than one count but fewer than ten. The V and J genes are TRBV10-3 and TRBJ2-5, with D unclear. The CDR3 runs 12 residues. The germline gives CDR1 ENHRY, CDR2 SYGVKD. Trimming removed 4 bases at V and 9 bases at J, with 12 bases between. The CDR3 DNA sequence: TGTGCCATCAGTGGCCCGGGTTGGGCCCAGTACTTC. Its protein is CAISGPGWAQYF.